This T cell receptor beta chain is drawn from a study of cytomegalovirus exposure and HLA in healthy donors. Notes on the study in general: A missense variant in DCLRE1C was later tied to TCR beta V- and J-gene trimming. Based on reports, TCR beta sequences accurately predicted HLA-A and HLA-B alleles for most subjects.

In regard to this clone: The antigen remains undetermined.

PCR used 60 Vbeta primers and 13 Jbeta primers. The authors' processing: Later, an analysis found about 80 million unique TCR beta chains, and about 10 million of these were shared. Here immunoSEQ multiplex PCR was the method, and the copy in TCRdb shows in-frame clones only, minus some. From that table come the V and J calls and clone size; the DNA was used to work out D and trimming. Of around 130,000 clones listed, 6.5% to 9.5% are singletons. Germline V gene lookup returns CDR1 MRHNA and CDR2 SNTAGT. Germline trimming cut 4 bases from V and 1 base from J; bases unmatched to any gene: 4. The CDR3 is made up of 15 amino acids. Nominal health characterized the donors when sampled, though unrecorded immune exposures were likely.

The sequenced material came from PBMCs. The chain is built from TRBV6-4 and TRBJ2-5, with TRBD1 identical over 9 bases. This clonotype originated in a woman in her thirties or forties in good health and CMV-seropositive. The CDR3 spells CASSATGGFQETQYF. Here the CDR3 DNA reads TGTGCCAGCAGTGCGACAGGGGGATTCCAAGAGACCCAGTACTTC.